A selection of T cell receptor beta chains follows, all from one sample in a study of T-cell reconstitution after alpha-beta-depleted transplantation in children. TCRdb reanalysed the PCR reads using MiXCR and keeps one entry per CDR3 protein. The sample holds 280,000 or so distinct CDR3 sequences; roughly 11% are singletons and the top ten take around 20%. The material was peripheral blood, obtained 180 days after TCRalphabeta/CD19-depleted stem cell transplant. Receptor source: a male patient aged 2 to 9 who had a stem cell transplant for chronic granulomatous disease, so the T cells may come from the graft donor. The CDR3 runs from the conserved cysteine through the conserved F or W. Fields, in order: D gene, V gene, J gene, clone size, CDR3 DNA, CDR3 protein. D genes are given only for firm matches. Not every row has a clone size; where given, it reads once, few, many or a size class.

D: TRBD1
V: TRBV5-1
J: TRBJ1-1
size: many
DNA: TGCGCCAGCAGCACGGGGGCAGGTCAGGGGGCGCGAGGCACTGAAGCTTTCTTT
CDR3: CASSTGAGQGARGTEAFF

D: TRBD1
V: TRBV27
J: TRBJ2-7
size: many
DNA: TGTGCCAGCAGTGCCAGACAGGGCGGCTACGAGCAGTACTTC
CDR3: CASSARQGGYEQYF

D: -
V: TRBV5-1
J: TRBJ1-6
size: many
DNA: TGCGCCAGCAGCTTGGTTGAGGGGCTTGCCCGTAGTTCACCCCTCCACTTT
CDR3: CASSLVEGLARSSPLHF

D: -
V: TRBV5-1
J: TRBJ2-2
size: many
DNA: TGCGCCAGCAGCTTGGCCGCAAGGCAGGGCCTCGGGGAGCTGTTTTTT
CDR3: CASSLAARQGLGELFF

D: -
V: TRBV28
J: TRBJ2-2
size: many
DNA: TGTGCCAGCAGTCCGGAGGACTTTTCGAACACCGGGGAGCTGTTTTTT
CDR3: CASSPEDFSNTGELFF

D: TRBD1
V: TRBV7-9
J: TRBJ2-7
size: many
DNA: TGTGCCAGCAGCATGACAGGGCAGGGGGTCTTCGAGCAGTACTTC
CDR3: CASSMTGQGVFEQYF

D: -
V: TRBV18
J: TRBJ2-7
size: few
DNA: TGTGCCAGCTCACCCGGCGTTACCTCCTACGAGCAGTACTTC
CDR3: CASSPGVTSYEQYF

D: TRBD1
V: TRBV2
J: TRBJ2-1
size: -
DNA: TGTGCCAGCAGTGTTGAGCAGGGGGCTAATGAGCAGTTCTTC
CDR3: CASSVEQGANEQFF

D: -
V: TRBV10-3
J: TRBJ2-7
size: many
DNA: TGTGCCATTTCGGGGTCGGGGAACTACGAGCAGTACTTC
CDR3: CAISGSGNYEQYF

D: -
V: TRBV6-2/TRBV6-3
J: TRBJ2-7
size: few
DNA: TGTGCCAGCATCCTTTACTCCGGGGGTTCCTACGAGCAGTACTTC
CDR3: CASILYSGGSYEQYF

D: TRBD2
V: TRBV11-3
J: TRBJ2-2
size: -
DNA: TGTGCCAGCAGCTTTCTACTAGCGGGAGGGACCGGGGAGCTGTTTTTT
CDR3: CASSFLLAGGTGELFF

D: TRBD2
V: TRBV5-4
J: TRBJ2-3
size: few
DNA: TGTGCCAGCAGCTTGGGGACTAGCCGGGGAGATACGCAGTATTTT
CDR3: CASSLGTSRGDTQYF

D: -
V: TRBV20-1
J: TRBJ2-7
size: -
DNA: TGCAGTGCTAGATCAGACAGGTTCCCCTACGAGCAGTACTTC
CDR3: CSARSDRFPYEQYF

D: TRBD2
V: TRBV20-1
J: TRBJ2-2
size: many
DNA: TGCAGTGCTAGAACGAGACTAGCGGGAGCCGGGGAGCTGTTTTTT
CDR3: CSARTRLAGAGELFF

D: TRBD1
V: TRBV18
J: TRBJ1-1
size: many
DNA: TGTGCCAGCTCACCATTTGACAGGGGGGATTTCGGAGCTTTCTTT
CDR3: CASSPFDRGDFGAFF

D: -
V: TRBV28
J: TRBJ1-6
size: many
DNA: TGTGCCAGCATGCAAGGGGTAAAATCACCCCTCCACTTT
CDR3: CASMQGVKSPLHF

D: -
V: TRBV5-1
J: TRBJ2-7
size: many
DNA: TGCGCCAGCAGCTTGGTACAGGGCCCTTCTTACGAGCAGTACTTC
CDR3: CASSLVQGPSYEQYF

D: TRBD2
V: TRBV5-5
J: TRBJ2-3
size: many
DNA: TGTGCCAGCAGCCCTAGCGGGGCCGGGACAGATACGCAGTATTTT
CDR3: CASSPSGAGTDTQYF

D: -
V: TRBV12-3/TRBV12-4
J: TRBJ2-2
size: many
DNA: TGTGCCAGCAGAGTCCTGGGGTACACCGGGGAGCTGTTTTTT
CDR3: CASRVLGYTGELFF

D: TRBD1
V: TRBV14
J: TRBJ2-1
size: -
DNA: TGTGCCAGCAGCCAGGGGACAGAACAGTTCTTC
CDR3: CASSQGTEQFF

D: TRBD2
V: TRBV6-1
J: TRBJ2-3
size: many
DNA: TGTGCCAGCAGACCCGGGACTAGCGGCACAGATACGCAGTATTTT
CDR3: CASRPGTSGTDTQYF

D: -
V: TRBV7-2
J: TRBJ2-5
size: many
DNA: TGTGCCAGCAGCAGGGAGCTTTGGGAGACCCAGTACTTC
CDR3: CASSRELWETQYF

D: -
V: TRBV27
J: TRBJ2-2
size: few
DNA: TGTGCCAGCAGTTTTACTACGTGGGTCCCCGGGGAGCTGTTTTTT
CDR3: CASSFTTWVPGELFF

D: -
V: TRBV20-1
J: TRBJ2-3
size: -
DNA: TGCAGTGTCAGCACAGATACGCAGTATTTT
CDR3: CSVSTDTQYF

D: -
V: TRBV7-9
J: TRBJ2-3
size: many
DNA: TGTGCCAGCAGCTTAGATAGTGCCCCGGGGAGGACAGATACGCAGTATTTT
CDR3: CASSLDSAPGRTDTQYF

D: -
V: TRBV20-1
J: TRBJ1-2
size: many
DNA: TGCAGTGCACGGACAGCGGACAACTATGGCTACACCTTC
CDR3: CSARTADNYGYTF

D: -
V: TRBV9
J: TRBJ2-1
size: many
DNA: TGTGCCAGCAGTGTCCAAGGAGGGGGGTATGAGCAGTTCTTC
CDR3: CASSVQGGGYEQFF

D: -
V: TRBV7-8
J: TRBJ1-2
size: many
DNA: TGTGCCAGCAGCTTAGCGCAGGAGGCTGGCTACACCTTC
CDR3: CASSLAQEAGYTF

D: -
V: TRBV7-3
J: TRBJ2-2
size: many
DNA: TGTGCCAGCAGCTCCCCTTCAGGCGCCGGGGAGCTGTTTTTT
CDR3: CASSSPSGAGELFF

D: -
V: TRBV18
J: TRBJ2-7
size: many
DNA: TGTGCCAGCTCACCAACCCGGGGAGGGGGCGCGAGGGAGCAGTACTTC
CDR3: CASSPTRGGGAREQYF

D: -
V: TRBV9
J: TRBJ2-5
size: many
DNA: TGTGCCAGCAGCTCGAGCCCCAGTTGGAGCGCCCAAGAGACCCAGTACTTC
CDR3: CASSSSPSWSAQETQYF

D: TRBD1
V: TRBV5-1
J: TRBJ2-6
size: many
DNA: TGCGCCAGCAGCTTCCTAGGACAGGGGGCCGGTGGGGCCAACGTCCTGACTTTC
CDR3: CASSFLGQGAGGANVLTF

D: -
V: TRBV23-1
J: TRBJ2-5
size: -
DNA: TGCGCCAGCAGTCCCCTGAAGGGTCAAGAGACCCAGTACTTC
CDR3: CASSPLKGQETQYF

D: -
V: TRBV20-1
J: TRBJ1-2
size: many
DNA: TGCAGTGCTAGTACTCCGAACTATGGCTACACCTTC
CDR3: CSASTPNYGYTF

D: -
V: TRBV12-3/TRBV12-4
J: TRBJ1-5
size: many
DNA: TGTGCCAGCAGTCGTACAGGACCGAATCAGCCCCAGCATTTT
CDR3: CASSRTGPNQPQHF

D: -
V: TRBV7-2
J: TRBJ2-2
size: many
DNA: TGTGCCAGCAGCCCCCGACAGGGAAGGAGGGACACCGGGGAGCTGTTTTTT
CDR3: CASSPRQGRRDTGELFF

D: -
V: TRBV10-3
J: TRBJ2-7
size: many
DNA: TGTGCCATCAGTGAGTCGAACGGCTACGAGCAGTACTTC
CDR3: CAISESNGYEQYF

D: TRBD1
V: TRBV7-9
J: TRBJ2-7
size: many
DNA: TGTGCCAGCAGCTTAGCAACAGGGGGCGGTAAGCAGTACTTC
CDR3: CASSLATGGGKQYF

D: -
V: TRBV5-1
J: TRBJ2-7
size: many
DNA: TGCGCCAGCAGCGCCGACAGACCGGAGGTCGAGCAGTACTTC
CDR3: CASSADRPEVEQYF

D: -
V: TRBV18
J: TRBJ2-1
size: few
DNA: TGTGCCAGCTCAAATCGAGGGGACAATGAGCAGTTCTTC
CDR3: CASSNRGDNEQFF

D: -
V: TRBV4-3
J: TRBJ1-3
size: many
DNA: TGCGCCAGCAGCCGTTGGGTCGGAAACACCATATATTTT
CDR3: CASSRWVGNTIYF

D: TRBD2
V: TRBV11-3
J: TRBJ2-2
size: -
DNA: TGTGCCAGCAGCCAGGGACTAGCGGGAGTAGGGGAGCTGTTTTTT
CDR3: CASSQGLAGVGELFF

D: -
V: TRBV24-1
J: TRBJ2-5
size: many
DNA: TGTGCCACCAGTGATTTGGAGACCCAGTACTTC
CDR3: CATSDLETQYF

D: TRBD1
V: TRBV7-8
J: TRBJ2-1
size: many
DNA: TGTGCCAGCAGCTTAGTCCGGCGGGACAGGGGTAGGCAGTTCTTC
CDR3: CASSLVRRDRGRQFF

D: -
V: TRBV2
J: TRBJ2-3
size: few
DNA: TGTGCCAGCAGCGACGAGGACCTTTCCATGACAGATACGCAGTATTTT
CDR3: CASSDEDLSMTDTQYF